Each of the 14 T cell receptor beta chains below was sequenced from the same sample in a study of molecular identifiers for immune sequencing clone quantification. MiXCR was run by TCRdb on the PCR reads, yielding one entry per CDR3 protein. The data show about 500,000 distinct CDR3 sequences, roughly 25% seen once. Sequenced sample: naive CD8+ T cells from blood, with Jurkat cell RNA spiked in. As to subset: FACS-sorted CD8+CD4-CCR7+CD45RA+ naive T cells. The receptors were sampled from a human donor in good health. Some libraries in this study had Jurkat cell RNA spiked in.

A note on this clonotype: A much larger clone lies a single base off, so this may be a read error. The chain joins TRBV7-9 to TRBJ2-3, with D maybe TRBD2 (6 bases). Germline V gene lookup returns CDR1 SEHNR and CDR2 FQNEAQ (reference sequence). The CDR3 spans 16 residues. CDR3 in DNA: TGTGCCAGCAGCGCGGGACTTACACCTAGCACAGGTACGCAGTATTTT. It encodes CASSAGLTPSTGTQYF.

This clonotype was detected many times. This rearrangement joins TRBV5-1 to TRBJ2-7, with D maybe TRBD2 (5 bases). Trimming pared 0 bases from V and 3 bases from J, leaving 19 bases between. This CDR3 has 17 amino acids. CDR1 and CDR2 (germline): SGHRS, YFSETQ. This CDR3 is CASSLVARPAESYEQYF. The DNA for the CDR3 is TGCGCCAGCAGCTTGGTAGCCCGCCCAGCGGAAAGCTACGAGCAGTACTTC.

This chain links TRBV29-1 with TRBJ2-1, with 8 bases fitting TRBD2. Germline lookup yields CDR1 SQVTM and CDR2 ANQGSEA. The CDR3 has 13 amino acids. V was clipped by 7 bases and J by 8 bases; unmatched bases: 10. The CDR3, as DNA: TGCAGCGCAAGCGGGGGCGAGAGGGATGAGCAGTTCTTC. Amino acid sequence: CSASGGERDEQFF.

The rearrangement joins TRBV7-9 to TRBJ1-2; D unclear. This CDR3 is 14 amino acids long. CDR1 and CDR2 (germline): SEHNR, FQNEAQ (reference sequence). Between the trimmed V and J ends, which lost 6 bases and 11 bases, there was a span of 22 bases. CDR3 residues: CASSRTPSGEGYTF. The CDR3 DNA sequence: TGTGCCAGCAGTCGGACTCCCTCCGGGGAGGGTTACACCTTC.

This clonotype was counted only a few times. The genes are TRBV20-1 and TRBJ2-5, with a weak D call TRBD2 (6 bases). Germline CDR1 DFQATT, CDR2 SNEGSKA (reference sequence). V dropped 4 bases and J dropped 0 bases, with 24 bases sitting between them. The CDR3 loop spans 18 amino acids. CDR3 nucleotides: TGCAGTGCTATCCAACCGGGGGAATCAGCTACTTACCAAGAGACCCAGTACTTC. Protein sequence: CSAIQPGESATYQETQYF.

V is TRBV19 and J is TRBJ1-1; D remains unclear. The V end lost 9 bases, the J end lost 3 bases, and 14 bases lay between the germline ends. CDR1 and CDR2 from the germline V gene are LNHDA and SQIVND (reference sequence). The CDR3 has 13 amino acids. The DNA for the CDR3 is TGTGCCAGCTCCGCTACGGCCCACACTGAAGCTTTCTTT. Translated, it gives CASSATAHTEAFF.

This clonotype occurred a few times. The CDR3 DNA reads TGTGCCAGCAGCTCACCGGGACAGGGGGCCGAAGAGACCCAGTACTTC. Translated, it gives CASSSPGQGAEETQYF. J is TRBJ2-5 and V is TRBV5-4; 12 bases map to TRBD1. Germline V gives CDR1 SGHNT, CDR2 YYREEE (reference sequence). This CDR3 has 16 residues. V dropped 3 bases and J dropped 3; count of bases not matched to a gene: 6.

This clonotype was seen ten or more times. The chain recombines TRBV9 with TRBJ2-6; D remains ambiguous. Germline CDR1 reads SGDLS; CDR2 reads YYNGEE. V was pared by 7 bases and J by 2 bases, with 10 bases between. The CDR3 is 14 amino acids. The CDR3 nucleotides read TGTGCCAGCGAAGAAAAGCCTGGGGCCAACGTCCTGACTTTC. Its protein product is CASEEKPGANVLTF.

The rearrangement links TRBV4-3 to TRBJ2-1, with TRBD1 identical over 7 bases. The CDR3 contains 14 residues. V shed 1 base and J 4 bases; nucleotides not matched to a gene: 1. Germline V CDR1 and CDR2: LGHNA, YSLEER. The CDR3 DNA reads as TGCGCCAGCAGCCAAGCGGGACAGTACAATGAGCAGTTCTTC. Translation: CASSQAGQYNEQFF.

This clonotype appeared a few times. The V call is TRBV11-2, the J call TRBJ1-2; D remains unclear. With 1 base removed from V and 3 bases from J, the gap between germline ends came to 9 bases. The CDR3 length is 14 residues. The V gene's germline CDR1 is SGHAT and CDR2 FQNNGV. The CDR3 spells CASSLGGGHYGYTF. As DNA, the CDR3 is TGTGCCAGCAGCTTAGGGGGAGGGCACTATGGCTACACCTTC. Combining the CDR3 with reference TRBV11-2 and TRBJ1-2 gives the whole variable domain EAGVAQSPRYKIIEKRQSVAFWCNPISGHATLYWYQQILGQGPKLLIQFQNNGVVDDSQLPKDRFSAERLKGVDSTLKIQPAKLEDSAVYLCASSLGGGHYGYTFGSGTRLTVV.

The J gene is TRBJ2-3, the V gene TRBV2; TRBD1 matches at 10 bases. The CDR3 has 17 amino acids. V dropped 6 bases and J dropped 1; count of bases not matched to a gene: 10. Germline V gene data show CDR1 as SNHLY and CDR2 as FYNNEI. The CDR3 region has the DNA TGTGCCAGCAGGGAGGATCCCGGGACAGGGGGCACAGATACGCAGTATTTT. It codes for CASREDPGTGGTDTQYF.

This chain links TRBV4-3 with TRBJ2-7; D is undetermined. The germline gives CDR1 LGHNA, CDR2 YSLEER. V lost 0 bases to trimming and J lost 7 bases, with 7 bases between them. The CDR3 totals 12 residues. CDR3 sequence (DNA): TGCGCCAGCAGCCAAGATTACCAGGAGCAGTACTTC. Its translation is CASSQDYQEQYF.

This clonotype has a handful of counts. V gene TRBV7-9 combines with J gene TRBJ1-1, with TRBD1 identical over 8 bases. The CDR3 loop spans 13 amino acids. The germline gives CDR1 SEHNR, CDR2 FQNEAQ (reference sequence). The trim removed 4 bases at V and 8 bases at J, leaving 6 bases unmatched. The CDR3 sequence is CASSYAGGYEAFF. CDR3 in DNA: TGTGCCAGCAGCTACGCAGGGGGCTACGAAGCTTTCTTT.

The CDR3 protein is CASSYIGATGELFF. CDR3 coding DNA: TGTGCCAGCAGTTACATTGGGGCCACCGGGGAGCTGTTTTTT. The V call is TRBV6-6, the J call TRBJ2-2; TRBD1 is a possible D gene (5 bases). Germline V CDR1 and CDR2: MNHNY, SVGAGI (reference sequence). The CDR3 is 14 residues long. Deletions cut 2 bases from V and 4 bases from J, with 8 bases between.